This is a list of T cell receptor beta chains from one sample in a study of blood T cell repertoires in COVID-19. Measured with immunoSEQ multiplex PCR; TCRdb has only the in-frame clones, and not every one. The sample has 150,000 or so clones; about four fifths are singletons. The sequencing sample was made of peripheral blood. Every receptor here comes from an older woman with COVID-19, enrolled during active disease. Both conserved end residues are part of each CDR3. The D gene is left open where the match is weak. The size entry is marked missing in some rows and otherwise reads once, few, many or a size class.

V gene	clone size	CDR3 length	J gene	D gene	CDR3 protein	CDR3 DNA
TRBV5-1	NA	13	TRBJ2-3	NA	CASSLLETDTQYF	TGCGCCAGCAGCTTGTTAGAAACAGATACGCAGTATTTT
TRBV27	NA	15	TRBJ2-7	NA	CASSLSGGAPYEQYF	TGTGCCAGCAGTTTATCGGGGGGGGCCCCCTACGAGCAGTACTTC
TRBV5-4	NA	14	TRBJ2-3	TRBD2	CASKTSGGRDTQYF	TGTGCCAGCAAAACTAGCGGGGGGCGAGATACGCAGTATTTT
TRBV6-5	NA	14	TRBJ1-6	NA	CASSPGQGPSPLHF	TGTGCCAGCAGTCCGGGACAAGGTCCTTCACCCCTCCACTTT
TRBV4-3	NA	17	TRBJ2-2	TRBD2	CASSLTSGGANTGELFF	TGCGCCAGCAGCCTGACTAGCGGGGGGGCGAACACCGGGGAGCTGTTTTTT
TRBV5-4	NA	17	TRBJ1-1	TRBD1	CASTPGQGTRVSTEAFF	TGTGCCAGCACCCCCGGACAGGGTACTCGTGTTAGCACTGAAGCTTTCTTT
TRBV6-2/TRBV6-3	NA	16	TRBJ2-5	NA	CASSARVGGPQETQYF	TGTGCCAGCAGCGCCAGAGTAGGAGGGCCCCAAGAGACCCAGTACTTC
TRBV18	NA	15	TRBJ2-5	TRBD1	CASSLGTGRQETQYF	TGTGCCAGCTCACTAGGGACAGGGCGACAAGAGACCCAGTACTTC
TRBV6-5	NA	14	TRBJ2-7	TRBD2	CAGRKGKRGEEQYF	TGTGCCGGGAGAAAGGGAAAGCGGGGGGAAGAGCAGTACTTC
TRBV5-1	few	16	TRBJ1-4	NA	CASSSRQVGNNEKLFF	TGCGCCAGCAGCTCGAGACAGGTCGGGAATAATGAAAAACTGTTTTTT
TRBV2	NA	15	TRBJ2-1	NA	CASSEMTGRYGEQFF	TGTGCCAGCAGTGAAATGACTGGCCGCTACGGTGAGCAGTTCTTC
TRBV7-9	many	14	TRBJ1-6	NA	CASSSGHGSSPLHF	TGTGCCAGCAGCTCCGGACACGGCAGTTCACCCCTCCACTTT
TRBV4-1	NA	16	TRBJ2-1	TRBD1	CASSHSGQGVWNEQFF	TGCGCCAGCAGCCATTCAGGGCAGGGGGTATGGAATGAGCAGTTCTTC
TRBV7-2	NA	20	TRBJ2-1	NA	CASSLAGGAISKSSYNEQFF	TGTGCCAGCAGCTTAGCCGGCGGGGCCATCTCCAAAAGCTCCTACAATGAGCAGTTCTTC
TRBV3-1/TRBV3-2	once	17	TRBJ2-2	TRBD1	CASSLSVGQGNTGELFF	TGTGCCAGCAGCCTATCCGTGGGACAGGGGAACACCGGGGAGCTGTTTTTT
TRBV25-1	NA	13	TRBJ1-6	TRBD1	CASSARDRGPLHF	TGTGCCAGCAGTGCAAGGGACAGGGGGCCCCTCCACTTT
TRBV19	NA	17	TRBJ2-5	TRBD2	CASSTGAPGGVLETQYF	TGTGCCAGTAGTACGGGGGCGCCCGGGGGGGTTCTAGAGACCCAGTACTTC
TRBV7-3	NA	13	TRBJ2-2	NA	CASSLTGAGELFF	TGTGCCAGCAGCTTAACGGGCGCCGGGGAGCTGTTTTTT
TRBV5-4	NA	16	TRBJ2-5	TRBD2	CASSRGLAGPQETQYF	TGTGCCAGCAGCCGAGGACTAGCGGGGCCGCAAGAGACCCAGTACTTC
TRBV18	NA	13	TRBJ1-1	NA	CASSLGGNTEAFF	TGTGCCAGCTCACTCGGGGGGAACACTGAAGCTTTCTTT
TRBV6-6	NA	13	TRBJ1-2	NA	CASSYGGAAGYTF	TGTGCCAGCAGTTACGGGGGGGCCGCTGGCTACACCTTC
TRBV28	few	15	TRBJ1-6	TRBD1	CASSLGDRGNSPLHF	TGTGCCAGCAGTTTAGGCGACAGGGGTAATTCACCCCTCCACTTT
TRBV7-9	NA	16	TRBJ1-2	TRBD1	CASSLDREGSLYGYTF	TGTGCCAGCAGCTTGGACAGGGAGGGTTCCCTCTATGGCTACACCTTC
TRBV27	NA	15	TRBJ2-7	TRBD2	CASSPQRLARYEQYF	TGTGCCAGCAGTCCTCAGAGACTAGCGAGGTACGAGCAGTACTTC
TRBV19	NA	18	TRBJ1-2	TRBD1	CASSPPLGQGLFGTGYTF	TGTGCCAGTAGTCCCCCCCTCGGACAGGGTTTATTCGGTACAGGCTACACCTTC
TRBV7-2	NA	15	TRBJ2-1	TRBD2	CASSQAGGTYNEQFF	TGTGCCAGCAGCCAAGCGGGGGGGACCTACAATGAGCAGTTCTTC
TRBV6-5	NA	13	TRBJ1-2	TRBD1	CASSPGTGYGYTF	TGTGCCAGCAGCCCCGGGACAGGCTATGGCTACACCTTC
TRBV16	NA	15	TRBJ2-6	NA	CASSQSTTGANVLTF	TGTGCCAGCAGCCAATCTACTACTGGGGCCAACGTCCTGACTTTC
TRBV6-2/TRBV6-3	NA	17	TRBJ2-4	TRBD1	CASSRPGQVQTKNIQYF	TGTGCCAGCAGTCGCCCCGGACAGGTCCAGACCAAAAACATTCAGTACTTC
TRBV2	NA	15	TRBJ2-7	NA	CASSEEGGILREQYF	TGTGCCAGCAGTGAAGAAGGAGGGATCCTTCGCGAGCAGTACTTC
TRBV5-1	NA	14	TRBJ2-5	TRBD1	CASSLGDRGRDQYF	TGCGCCAGCAGCTTGGGGGACAGGGGGCGAGACCAGTACTTC
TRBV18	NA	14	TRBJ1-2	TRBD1	CASSKGTGELGYTF	TGTGCCAGCTCAAAAGGGACAGGGGAGCTTGGCTACACCTTC
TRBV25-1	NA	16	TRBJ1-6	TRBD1	CASSEYGRGSNSPLHF	TGTGCCAGCAGTGAATACGGCAGGGGGTCTAATTCACCCCTCCACTTT
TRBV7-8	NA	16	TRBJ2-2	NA	CASSQPGVGTAGELFF	TGTGCCAGCAGCCAGCCCGGGGTGGGAACAGCCGGGGAGCTGTTTTTT
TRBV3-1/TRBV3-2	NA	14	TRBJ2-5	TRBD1	CASSQGTGFQTQYF	TGTGCCAGCAGCCAAGGGACAGGGTTTCAGACCCAGTACTTC
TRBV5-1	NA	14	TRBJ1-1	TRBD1	CASRTRGQDTEAFF	TGCGCCAGCAGAACTCGGGGACAGGACACTGAAGCTTTCTTT
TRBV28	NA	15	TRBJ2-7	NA	CASIGANGFNHEQYF	TGTGCCAGCATAGGGGCGAATGGCTTCAACCACGAGCAGTACTTC
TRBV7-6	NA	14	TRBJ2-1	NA	CASSLLDTPSEQFF	TGTGCCAGCAGCTTATTGGACACCCCCTCGGAGCAGTTCTTC
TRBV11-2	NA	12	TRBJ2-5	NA	CASSLRGQNQYF	TGTGCCAGCAGCCTCCGAGGACAGAACCAGTACTTC
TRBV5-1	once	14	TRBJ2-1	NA	CASSFRDTYNEQFF	TGCGCCAGCAGCTTCCGGGACACCTACAATGAGCAGTTCTTC
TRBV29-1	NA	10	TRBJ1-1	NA	CSVLNTEAFF	TGCAGCGTCCTCAACACTGAAGCTTTCTTT
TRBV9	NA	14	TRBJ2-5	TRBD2	CASSPGGVRETQYF	TGTGCCAGCAGCCCCGGGGGGGTAAGGGAGACCCAGTACTTC
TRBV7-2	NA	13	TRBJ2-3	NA	CASSAGGTDTQYF	TGTGCCAGCAGCGCCGGGGGCACAGATACGCAGTATTTT
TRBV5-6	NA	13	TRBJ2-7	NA	CASSSTVFYEQYF	TGTGCCAGCAGCTCCACAGTTTTCTACGAGCAGTACTTC
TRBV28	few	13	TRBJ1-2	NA	CASRTGQGYGYTF	TGTGCCAGCCGTACAGGGCAGGGCTATGGCTACACCTTC
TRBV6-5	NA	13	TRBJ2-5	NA	CASRRREAETQYF	TGTGCCAGCAGACGCCGGGAAGCCGAGACCCAGTACTTC
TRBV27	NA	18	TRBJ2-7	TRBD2	CASTKGTSGGLRSYEQYF	TGTGCCAGCACCAAAGGGACTAGCGGGGGGTTACGCTCCTACGAGCAGTACTTC
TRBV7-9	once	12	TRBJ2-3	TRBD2	CASSWGEGTQYF	TGTGCCAGCAGTTGGGGGGAGGGGACGCAGTATTTT
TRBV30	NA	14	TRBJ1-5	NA	CAWTLQGYNQPQHF	TGTGCCTGGACCCTACAGGGCTACAATCAGCCCCAGCATTTT
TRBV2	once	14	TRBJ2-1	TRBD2	CASSASGGYNEQFF	TGTGCCAGCAGTGCCAGCGGGGGGTACAATGAGCAGTTCTTC
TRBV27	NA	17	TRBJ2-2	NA	CASSWQRTGGGGGELFF	TGTGCCAGCAGTTGGCAAAGAACAGGGGGGGGCGGCGGGGAGCTGTTTTTT